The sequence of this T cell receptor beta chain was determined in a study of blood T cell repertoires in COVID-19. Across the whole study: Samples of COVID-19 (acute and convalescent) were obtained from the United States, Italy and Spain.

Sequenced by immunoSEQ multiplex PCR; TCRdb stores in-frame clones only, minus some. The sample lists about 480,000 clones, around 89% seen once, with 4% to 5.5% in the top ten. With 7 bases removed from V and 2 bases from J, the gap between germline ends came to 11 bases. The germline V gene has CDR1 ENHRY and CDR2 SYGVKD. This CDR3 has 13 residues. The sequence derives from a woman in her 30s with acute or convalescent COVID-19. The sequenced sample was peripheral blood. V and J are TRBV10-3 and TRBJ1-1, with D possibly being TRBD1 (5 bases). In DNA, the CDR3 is TGTGCCATCAACCCAGACAGAAACACTGAAGCTTTCTTT. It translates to CAINPDRNTEAFF.